A single sample gave rise to the 29 T cell receptor beta chains below, sequenced in a study of cytomegalovirus exposure and HLA in healthy donors. PCR involved 60 Vbeta and 13 Jbeta primers. The table came from immunoSEQ multiplex PCR; TCRdb's copy has only in-frame clones and leaves some out. The sample comprises under 150,000 clones, roughly 80% of which are singletons, and 1% to 1.5% rests with the top ten. Sequences were obtained from PBMCs. These receptors were obtained from a girl between 2 and 10 years old in good health and CMV-seronegative.

V usage is TRBV5-6 and J usage is TRBJ1-2; D is ambiguous. The CDR3 covers 13 residues. Trimming removed 4 bases from V and 6 bases from J, with 13 bases in between. The germline CDR1 and CDR2 sequences are SGHDT and YYEEEE. CDR3 nucleotides: TGTGCCAGCAGCCATGGGGAGGGAAATGGCTACACCTTC. Protein sequence: CASSHGEGNGYTF.

V is TRBV7-2 and J is TRBJ2-1; the match to TRBD2 covers 11 bases. Losses at the gene ends were 5 bases for V and 2 bases for J; bases not matched to a gene: 14. The CDR3 consists of 19 residues. Germline CDR1 reads SGHTA; CDR2 reads FQGNSA. DNA of the CDR3: TGTGCCAGCAGCAATACCCCACTCGGACTAGCGGGCCCCTACAATGAGCAGTTCTTC. Translated: CASSNTPLGLAGPYNEQFF. Using reference TRBV7-2 and TRBJ2-1 for the parts outside the CDR3, the full variable domain is GAGVSQSPSNKVTEKGKDVELRCDPISGHTALYWYRQSLGQGLEFLIYFQGNSAPDKSGLPSDRFSAERTGGSVSTLTIQRTQQEDSAVYLCASSNTPLGLAGPYNEQFFGPGTRLTVL.

The chain uses TRBV11-2 and TRBJ2-7; no clear D gene. The CDR3 extends over 13 amino acids. CDR1 and CDR2 from the germline V gene are SGHAT and FQNNGV. Trimming took 3 bases from V and 0 from J, leaving 6 bases between them. The CDR3 DNA reads TGTGCCAGCAGCTTTGGCAACTCCTACGAGCAGTACTTC. As protein: CASSFGNSYEQYF. Complete variable domain (other parts from reference TRBV11-2 and TRBJ2-7): EAGVAQSPRYKIIEKRQSVAFWCNPISGHATLYWYQQILGQGPKLLIQFQNNGVVDDSQLPKDRFSAERLKGVDSTLKIQPAKLEDSAVYLCASSFGNSYEQYFGPGTRLTVT.

The V gene is TRBV5-1, the J gene TRBJ2-7; a possible D gene is TRBD2 (6 bases). There are 14 residues in the CDR3. Trimming shortened V by 4 bases and J by 0 bases, and 11 bases separated the two germline ends. The germline V gene has CDR1 SGHRS and CDR2 YFSETQ. CDR3 coding DNA: TGCGCCAGCAGCGAGGGACTCAACTCCTACGAGCAGTACTTC. It codes for CASSEGLNSYEQYF.

The CDR3 region has the DNA TGTGCCAGCAGCGTGGGGGGCGGGGGGGCGTTTAATGAGCAGTTCTTC. This translates into CASSVGGGGAFNEQFF. The V call is TRBV9, the J call TRBJ2-1; 9 bases match TRBD2. V lost 2 bases to trimming and J lost 7 bases; unmatched junction nucleotides: 10. The V gene's germline CDR1 is SGDLS and CDR2 YYNGEE. The CDR3 totals 16 residues.

The gene calls are TRBV27 and TRBJ2-2; 8 bases align to TRBD1. V lost 5 bases to trimming and J lost 4 bases; unmatched junction nucleotides: 3. Germline V gene lookup returns CDR1 MNHEY and CDR2 SMNVEV (reference sequence). CDR3 size: 14 residues. CDR3 region: CASSRGQGTGELFF. The CDR3 coding sequence is TGTGCCAGCAGTCGCGGACAGGGCACCGGGGAGCTGTTTTTT.

In its sample, this clone was seen a few times. The chain couples TRBV4-1 to TRBJ1-1; maybe TRBD1 (5 bases). V was cut by 2 bases and J by 7 bases, with 20 bases left in between. The CDR3 is made up of 16 amino acids. Germline CDR1 MGHRA, CDR2 YSYEKL. The CDR3 region is CASSQSGTFSGDEAFF. Here the CDR3 DNA reads TGCGCCAGCAGCCAATCAGGGACTTTCTCTGGGGATGAAGCTTTCTTT.

This clone was seen only a few times. The junction departs from germline at one end; a sequencing error may be responsible. The rearrangement joins TRBV30 to TRBJ1-1; D unresolved. The CDR3 consists of 11 residues. Germline CDR1 is GTSNPN and CDR2 is SVGIG (reference sequence). For the CDR3, the DNA is TGTGCCTGGAGTAACCAGGTTGAAACTTTCTTT. Protein: CAWSNQVETFF.

Concerning this clone itself: The junction departs from the called germline gene at one end, perhaps through a read error. This chain connects TRBV25-1 to TRBJ2-1; D uncertain. CDR3 length equals 13 residues. Germline CDR1 and CDR2: MGHDK and SYGVNS. CDR3 loop: CASGDPLGAEQFF. The CDR3 region has the DNA TGTGCCAGCGGTGACCCCCTGGGCGCTGAGCAGTTCTTC. Together with reference TRBV25-1 and TRBJ2-1, the CDR3 gives the full variable domain: EADIYQTPRYLVIGTGKKITLECSQTMGHDKMYWYQQDPGMELHLIHYSYGVNSTEKGDLSSESTVSRIRTEHFPLTLESARPSHTSQYLCASGDPLGAEQFFGPGTRLTVL.

The chain is built from TRBV7-2 and TRBJ1-2; tentative D call: TRBD1 (6 bases). The germline gives CDR1 SGHTA, CDR2 FQGNSA. The germline V and J ends were trimmed by 1 base and 4 bases, with 22 bases remaining between them. The CDR3 has 18 residues. CDR3 nucleotides: TGTGCCAGCAGCTTAGGGGGGAGAGGGGGACCGCAAGCCTATGGCTACACCTTC. It codes for CASSLGGRGGPQAYGYTF.

This chain connects TRBV29-1 to TRBJ2-1; D is perhaps TRBD2 (5 bases). V gave up 3 bases and J gave up 9 bases, with 12 bases separating them. CDR1 SQVTM and CDR2 ANQGSEA come from the germline V gene. The CDR3 runs 12 residues. The DNA for the CDR3 is TGCAGCGTTGACGAGGGATGGGGTGAGCAGTTCTTC. This translates into CSVDEGWGEQFF.

The V call is TRBV7-8, the J call TRBJ2-5, with D possibly being TRBD1 (6 bases). This CDR3 has 13 amino acids. Germline CDR1 is SGHVS and CDR2 is FQNEAQ. V was cut by 7 bases and J by 1 base, with 10 bases left in between. Here the CDR3 reads CASNGQIQETQYF. CDR3 sequence (DNA): TGTGCCAGCAACGGACAGATCCAAGAGACCCAGTACTTC.

A single count supports this clone. The chain combines TRBV6-6 with TRBJ1-6, with D tentatively TRBD1 (6 bases). V gave up 10 bases and J gave up 3 bases, with 13 bases separating them. The CDR3 has 14 residues. Germline V gene sequence: CDR1 MNHNY, CDR2 SVGAGI (reference sequence). This CDR3 reads CATGHLGYNSPLHF. For the CDR3, the DNA is TGTGCCACGGGACACCTGGGCTATAATTCACCCCTCCACTTT.

The rearrangement joins TRBV7-9 to TRBJ2-3, with TRBD2 identical over 7 bases. This CDR3 spans 17 amino acids. J was trimmed by 0 bases and V by 5 bases; bases with no gene match: 11. CDR1 is SEHNR and CDR2 is FQNEAQ in the germline V gene (reference sequence). CDR3 sequence (DNA): TGTGCCAGCAGCAACCCTCCTAGCGGTACTAGCACAGATACGCAGTATTTT. Translated: CASSNPPSGTSTDTQYF.

Details on this clone: Within the sample, other DNA sequences also encode this same CDR3. V and J are TRBV30 and TRBJ1-6; 12 bases line up with TRBD1. V lost 2 bases, J lost 13 bases, and 15 bases stayed unmatched. Germline lookup yields CDR1 GTSNPN and CDR2 SVGIG (reference sequence). This CDR3 contains 17 residues. DNA of the CDR3: TGTGCCTGGAGTAAGGGACAGGGGGCCCTTTTTATATCCCCCCTCCACTTT. Protein product: CAWSKGQGALFISPLHF.

The chain has TRBV18 and TRBJ1-1, with D perhaps TRBD1 (6 bases). Trimming stripped 3 bases from V and 6 bases from J, with 17 bases between. Per germline, CDR1 KGHSH and CDR2 LQKENI. This CDR3 contains 15 residues. CDR3 in DNA: TGTGCCAGCTCACCTGAGACAGGTTCGGCGGCTGAAGCTTTCTTT. As protein: CASSPETGSAAEAFF.

The chain's CDR3 is CASRRPEVYEQYF. CDR3 DNA: TGTGCCAGCAGGCGGCCGGAAGTCTACGAGCAGTACTTC. The chain has TRBV28 and TRBJ2-7; no firm D call. V dropped 6 bases and J dropped 3 bases, with 12 bases sitting between them. The CDR3 spans 13 residues. Per the germline V gene, CDR1 is MDHEN and CDR2 is SYDVKM.

This rearrangement joins TRBV6-1 to TRBJ2-3; the match to TRBD2 covers 8 bases. The CDR3 is 17 residues long. J was trimmed by 1 base and V by 1 base; bases with no gene match: 7. Germline CDR1 and CDR2: MNHNS and SASEGT. CDR3 region: CASSEESSGYGTDTQYF. CDR3 bases: TGTGCCAGCAGTGAAGAATCTAGCGGGTACGGCACAGATACGCAGTATTTT.

The gene calls are TRBV15 and TRBJ2-7, with D possibly matching TRBD1 (5 bases). Per germline, CDR1 LNHNV and CDR2 YYDKDF (reference sequence). The CDR3 consists of 15 residues. V lost 6 bases and J lost 3, with 18 bases in between. The CDR3 sequence: CATSYGQTNFYEQYF. CDR3 in DNA: TGTGCCACCAGTTACGGACAAACGAATTTCTACGAGCAGTACTTC. The full variable domain, in which reference TRBV15 and TRBJ2-7 provide the parts outside the CDR3, is DAMVIQNPRYQVTQFGKPVTLSCSQTLNHNVMYWYQQKSSQAPKLLFHYYDKDFNNEADTPDNFQSRRPNTSFCFLDIRSPGLGDTAMYLCATSYGQTNFYEQYFGPGTRLTVT.

The rearrangement links TRBV4-2 to TRBJ1-1; 9 bases line up with TRBD1. Germline V gene lookup returns CDR1 LGHNA and CDR2 YNFKEQ. The CDR3 totals 16 residues. The V segment lost 1 base and the J segment 7 bases; nucleotides outside the gene matches: 10. CDR3 sequence: CASSQVGDRVWIEAFF. The CDR3 nucleotides read TGTGCCAGCAGCCAAGTTGGGGACAGGGTTTGGATTGAAGCTTTCTTT.

CDR3 sequence reads: CASSRTEDYEQYF. The CDR3 DNA reads TGTGCCAGCAGTCGGACAGAAGACTACGAGCAGTACTTC. The rearrangement links TRBV27 to TRBJ2-7; TRBD1 might be the D (6 bases). The CDR3 has 13 residues. Trimming removed 5 bases at V and 3 bases at J, with 11 bases between. Germline V gene sequence: CDR1 MNHEY, CDR2 SMNVEV (reference sequence).

The chain links TRBV19 to TRBJ2-1; TRBD2 agrees at 12 bases. The length of the CDR3 is 16 residues. CDR1 and CDR2 from the germline V gene are LNHDA and SQIVND (reference sequence). V lost 3 bases, J lost 10 bases, and 10 bases stayed unmatched. This CDR3 is CASSILFASGRAEQFF. In nucleotides, the CDR3 is TGTGCCAGTAGTATCTTGTTTGCTAGCGGGAGGGCCGAGCAGTTCTTC. Full variable domain (outside the CDR3, taken from reference TRBV19 and TRBJ2-1): DGGITQSPKYLFRKEGQNVTLSCEQNLNHDAMYWYRQDPGQGLRLIYYSQIVNDFQKGDIAEGYSVSREKKESFPLTVTSAQKNPTAFYLCASSILFASGRAEQFFGPGTRLTVL.

The V gene is TRBV10-2, the J gene TRBJ2-7; possibly TRBD2 for D (6 bases). Germline assignment: CDR1 WSHSY and CDR2 SAAADI. The V and J ends lost 0 bases and 3 bases respectively, with 12 bases between them. The CDR3 extends over 15 amino acids. The CDR3: CASSESSLARYEQYF. The CDR3 nucleotides are TGCGCCAGCAGTGAGTCGTCGCTAGCGCGCTACGAGCAGTACTTC.

This clone has just one count. The chain employs TRBV4-1 and TRBJ1-1; D call uncertain. V dropped 5 bases and J dropped 1 base, with 17 bases sitting between them. Germline values: CDR1 MGHRA, CDR2 YSYEKL. This CDR3 spans 16 amino acids. This CDR3 reads CASSNPGRRPNTEAFF. The CDR3 nucleotides are TGCGCCAGCAGCAACCCGGGTCGGCGGCCGAACACTGAAGCTTTCTTT.

The chain employs TRBV6-1 and TRBJ1-2, with 10 bases that match TRBD1. The V gene's germline CDR1 is MNHNS and CDR2 SASEGT. J gave up 4 bases and V 2 bases, and 13 bases lay outside the gene matches. This CDR3 spans 18 amino acids. The DNA of the CDR3 is TGTGCCAGCAGTGAACTTGGGGACAGGGGTCGTTCGGGCTATGGCTACACCTTC. Protein: CASSELGDRGRSGYGYTF.

V gene TRBV25-1 combines with J gene TRBJ2-5; 9 nucleotides agree with TRBD1. The CDR3 runs to 14 residues. CDR1 and CDR2 from the germline V gene are MGHDK and SYGVNS. Unmatched junction bases numbered 3, after V lost 4 bases and J lost 3 bases. In nucleotides, the CDR3 is TGTGCCAGCAGTGGGACAGGGGAGGAAGAGACCCAGTACTTC. Its translation is CASSGTGEEETQYF.

The chain employs TRBV21-1 and TRBJ2-3; the D call in the table, TRBD1, was not verified against the DNA. TRBV21-1 is reported as a pseudogene. CDR3 length equals 16 residues. CDR3 amino acids: CASSKVPGKNTDTQYF. In nucleotides, the CDR3 is TGTGCCAGCAGCAAAGTCCCAGGGAAAAACACAGATACGCAGTATTTT.

The gene calls are TRBV7-6 and TRBJ2-7; 9 nucleotides match TRBD1. This CDR3 region has 16 residues. The germline V gene has CDR1 SGHVS and CDR2 FNYEAQ. With 4 bases clipped from V and 3 bases from J, the junction kept 10 bases outside the gene matches. The CDR3 DNA reads as TGTGCCAGCAGCTCCCGTGTAGGGACAGGGAACTACGAGCAGTACTTC. It yields the protein CASSSRVGTGNYEQYF.

This sequence joins TRBV4-3 and TRBJ1-5; D may be TRBD1 (5 bases). Germline V gene sequence: CDR1 LGHNA, CDR2 YSLEER. The CDR3 consists of 16 residues. V lost 1 base to trimming and J lost 5 bases, with 15 bases between them. The CDR3 spells CASSQAWAQGHQPQHF. CDR3 nucleotide sequence: TGCGCCAGCAGCCAAGCGTGGGCCCAGGGCCATCAGCCCCAGCATTTT.